These 16 T cell receptor beta chains came from one sample sequenced in a study of blood T cell repertoires in COVID-19. Here immunoSEQ multiplex PCR was the method, and the copy in TCRdb shows in-frame clones only, minus some. The sample has approximately 96,000 clones, around 90% seen once. Material for sequencing was peripheral blood. Receptors were obtained from a human donor with COVID-19, enrolled during active disease. The donor label of this sample is uncertain.

The chain recombines TRBV7-2 with TRBJ2-2; tentative D call: TRBD2 (6 bases). V was pared by 6 bases and J by 0 bases, with 23 bases between. CDR1 and CDR2 (germline): SGHTA, FQGNSA. CDR3 size: 19 residues. The CDR3 sequence is CASSSAPILRRANTGELFF. CDR3 DNA: TGTGCCAGCAGTTCCGCGCCCATCCTACGGAGGGCGAACACCGGGGAGCTGTTTTTT.

The J gene is TRBJ1-2, the V gene TRBV10-3; 9 nucleotides match TRBD1. After removal of 2 bases from V and 4 bases from J, the junction contained 5 bases not matched to a gene. This CDR3 region has 15 residues. Germline CDR1 reads ENHRY; CDR2 reads SYGVKD. CDR3 bases: TGTGCCATCAGTGAGGGACAGGGGTTTCCCTATGGCTACACCTTC. Amino acid sequence: CAISEGQGFPYGYTF.

This sequence joins TRBV25-1 and TRBJ2-7; D is perhaps TRBD1 (5 bases). Trimming cost V 4 bases and J 1 base, with 20 bases left between them. The CDR3 covers 17 residues. Germline-derived CDR1 and CDR2 are MGHDK and SYGVNS. CDR3 region: CASSGSPRDGVSYEQYF. The CDR3, as DNA: TGTGCCAGCAGTGGGTCCCCCAGGGATGGAGTGTCCTACGAGCAGTACTTC.

V usage is TRBV7-3 and J usage is TRBJ2-7; D is unresolved. V dropped 4 bases and J dropped 6 bases, with 13 bases sitting between them. The CDR3 extends over 13 amino acids. Germline values: CDR1 SGHTA, CDR2 FQGTGA. The CDR3 bases are TGTGCCAGCAGCTCCCAGGCTTTAGGCGAGCAGTACTTC. Protein sequence: CASSSQALGEQYF.

The V call is TRBV18, the J call TRBJ1-2, with 8 bases that match TRBD1. Germline CDR1 is KGHSH and CDR2 is LQKENI. The CDR3 loop spans 12 amino acids. V trimming: 3 bases; J trimming: 6 bases; junction bases outside the gene matches: 0. CDR3 protein: CASSPTGDGYTF. DNA of the CDR3: TGTGCCAGCTCACCGACAGGGGATGGCTACACCTTC.

This chain connects TRBV5-1 to TRBJ2-2; no clear D. This CDR3 contains 14 residues. In germline, CDR1 is SGHRS, CDR2 YFSETQ. V was pared by 4 bases and J by 1 base, with 8 bases between. CDR3 sequence: CASSHDMNTGELFF. CDR3 sequence (DNA): TGCGCCAGCAGCCATGACATGAACACCGGGGAGCTGTTTTTT.

The chain combines TRBV10-3 with TRBJ1-3, with 7 bases that match TRBD1. Germline V CDR1 and CDR2: ENHRY, SYGVKD. Trimming cost V 4 bases and J 4 bases; bases outside gene matches: 16. This CDR3 has 18 residues. The CDR3 sequence is CAISGRDRFATGGNTIYF. Written as DNA, the CDR3 is TGTGCCATCAGTGGCCGGGACAGATTCGCGACGGGAGGAAACACCATATATTTT.

The chain links TRBV19 to TRBJ2-7, with TRBD2 matching 11 bases. CDR1 LNHDA and CDR2 SQIVND come from the germline V gene (reference sequence). V lost 5 bases to trimming and J lost 10 bases; unmatched junction nucleotides: 13. The CDR3 extends over 15 amino acids. The CDR3 nucleotides read TGTGCCAGTAGTGGTGAGGGTAGCGGGAGGGCCAGTCAGTACTTC. Protein sequence: CASSGEGSGRASQYF. Supplemented by reference TRBV19 and TRBJ2-7, the full variable domain reads DGGITQSPKYLFRKEGQNVTLSCEQNLNHDAMYWYRQDPGQGLRLIYYSQIVNDFQKGDIAEGYSVSREKKESFPLTVTSAQKNPTAFYLCASSGEGSGRASQYFGPGTRLTVT.

This clone was found once. This chain links TRBV27 with TRBJ2-7; 10 bases fit TRBD1. Germline CDR1 reads MNHEY; CDR2 reads SMNVEV (reference sequence). The trim removed 6 bases at V and 4 bases at J, leaving 6 bases unmatched. The CDR3 is made up of 14 amino acids. The DNA of the CDR3 is TGTGCCAGCAGCTCGGGACAGGGGCAGTACGAGCAGTACTTC. This encodes CASSSGQGQYEQYF.

The chain is built from TRBV10-3 and TRBJ1-5, with no clear D. The CDR3 consists of 13 residues. The V gene's germline CDR1 is ENHRY and CDR2 SYGVKD. V shed 3 bases and J shed 4 bases, with 7 bases lying between them. The DNA of the CDR3 is TGTGCCATCAGTGAAGGAGAAAATCAGCCCCAGCATTTT. It codes for CAISEGENQPQHF.

This chain joins TRBV2 and TRBJ2-2; 9 bases line up with TRBD2. V was pared by 6 bases and J by 7 bases, with 12 bases of the junction left unmatched. Germline CDR1 SNHLY, CDR2 FYNNEI. CDR3 size: 16 residues. The CDR3 protein is CASSHPSGERGGELFF. In nucleotides, the CDR3 is TGTGCCAGCAGCCATCCTAGCGGGGAGAGGGGCGGGGAGCTGTTTTTT.

In its sample, this clone was seen many times. The chain recombines TRBV29-1 with TRBJ2-2; D gene ambiguous. This CDR3 is 14 amino acids long. Trimming left V 3 bases short and J 1 base short, with 9 bases between. The germline gives CDR1 SQVTM, CDR2 ANQGSEA. The CDR3 DNA reads TGCAGCGTTGAGGGCCCGCAGAACACCGGGGAGCTGTTTTTT. It encodes CSVEGPQNTGELFF.

The count of this clone is one. V usage is TRBV11-2 and J usage is TRBJ1-1, with TRBD1 matching 7 bases. The CDR3 sequence is 14 residues long. The junction had 4 bases not matched to a gene; V was cut back by 2 bases and J by 4 bases. Germline CDR1 reads SGHAT; CDR2 reads FQNNGV. The CDR3 region has the DNA TGTGCCAGCAGCTTAAGGGGGCTGAGCACTGAAGCTTTCTTT. It yields the protein CASSLRGLSTEAFF.

The chain joins TRBV4-1 to TRBJ1-2, with 7 positions matching TRBD1. The germline V gene has CDR1 MGHRA and CDR2 YSYEKL. V dropped 1 base and J dropped 8; count of bases not matched to a gene: 7. This CDR3 has 14 residues. The CDR3 nucleotides are TGCGCCAGCAGCCAAGTCGGTCAGGGGGACGGCTACACCTTC. Translated, it gives CASSQVGQGDGYTF.

The V gene is TRBV19, the J gene TRBJ1-1, with D perhaps matching TRBD1 (6 bases). Looked up from germline, CDR1 is LNHDA and CDR2 is SQIVND (reference sequence). There are 16 residues in the CDR3. The V end lost 0 bases, the J end lost 1 base, and 12 bases lay between the germline ends. The CDR3 DNA reads as TGTGCCAGTAGTATAGATCTCGGGGGGGCGAACACTGAAGCTTTCTTT. It codes for CASSIDLGGANTEAFF.

The V gene is TRBV25-1, the J gene TRBJ2-7; 8 nucleotides align to TRBD2. This CDR3 contains 16 residues. Germline-derived CDR1 and CDR2 are MGHDK and SYGVNS. After removal of 3 bases from V and 5 bases from J, the junction contained 12 bases not matched to a gene. The CDR3 region is CASSDVGTSIRHEQYF. CDR3 DNA sequence: TGTGCCAGCAGTGACGTCGGGACTAGTATTCGCCACGAGCAGTACTTC.